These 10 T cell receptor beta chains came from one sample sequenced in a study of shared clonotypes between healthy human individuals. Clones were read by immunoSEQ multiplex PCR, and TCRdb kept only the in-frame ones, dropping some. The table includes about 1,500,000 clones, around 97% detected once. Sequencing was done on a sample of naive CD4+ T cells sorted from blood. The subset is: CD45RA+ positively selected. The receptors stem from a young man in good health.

The CDR3 here is CASSASSGSSYEQYF. Written as DNA, the CDR3 is TGTGCCAGCAGCGCCAGCAGCGGGAGCTCCTACGAGCAGTACTTC. The chain joins TRBV13 to TRBJ2-7; TRBD2 agrees at 8 bases. This CDR3 is built from 15 residues. V lost 5 bases and J lost 0; bases outside the gene matches: 6. CDR1 is PRHDT and CDR2 is FYEKMQ in the germline V gene (reference sequence).

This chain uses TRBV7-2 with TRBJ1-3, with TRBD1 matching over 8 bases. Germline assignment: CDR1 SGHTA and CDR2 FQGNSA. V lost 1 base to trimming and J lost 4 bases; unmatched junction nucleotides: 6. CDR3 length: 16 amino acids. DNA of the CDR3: TGTGCCAGCAGCTTAGTCAGGGGGCTAGGGGGAAACACCATATATTTT. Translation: CASSLVRGLGGNTIYF.

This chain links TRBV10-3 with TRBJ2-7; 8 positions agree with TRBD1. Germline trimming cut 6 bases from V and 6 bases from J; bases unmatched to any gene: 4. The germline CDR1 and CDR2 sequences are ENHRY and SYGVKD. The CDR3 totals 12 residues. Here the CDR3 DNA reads TGTGCCATCAGAGTAACAGGGGGCGAGCAGTACTTC. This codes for CAIRVTGGEQYF.

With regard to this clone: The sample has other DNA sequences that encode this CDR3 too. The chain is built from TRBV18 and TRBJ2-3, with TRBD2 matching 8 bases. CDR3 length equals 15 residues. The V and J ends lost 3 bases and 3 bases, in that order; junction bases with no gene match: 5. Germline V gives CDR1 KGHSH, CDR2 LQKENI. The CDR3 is CASSPRAGVTDTQYF. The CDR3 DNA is TGTGCCAGCTCACCTCGAGCGGGAGTGACAGATACGCAGTATTTT.

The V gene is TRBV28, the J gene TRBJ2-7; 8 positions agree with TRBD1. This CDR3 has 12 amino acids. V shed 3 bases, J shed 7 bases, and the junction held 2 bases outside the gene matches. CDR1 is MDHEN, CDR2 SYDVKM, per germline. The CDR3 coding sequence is TGTGCCAGCAGTTTGACAGGGGTAGAGCAGTACTTC. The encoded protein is CASSLTGVEQYF. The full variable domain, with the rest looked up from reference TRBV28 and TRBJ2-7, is DVKVTQSSRYLVKRTGEKVFLECVQDMDHENMFWYRQDPGLGLRLIYFSYDVKMKEKGDIPEGYSVSREKKERFSLILESASTNQTSMYLCASSLTGVEQYFGPGTRLTVT.

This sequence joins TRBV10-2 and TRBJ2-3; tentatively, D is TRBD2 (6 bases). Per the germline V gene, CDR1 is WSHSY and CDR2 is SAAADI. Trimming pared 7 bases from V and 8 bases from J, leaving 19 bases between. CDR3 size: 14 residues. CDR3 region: CASTPPGSQGTQYF. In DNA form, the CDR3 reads TGCGCCAGCACCCCCCCCGGGAGCCAGGGTACGCAGTATTTT.

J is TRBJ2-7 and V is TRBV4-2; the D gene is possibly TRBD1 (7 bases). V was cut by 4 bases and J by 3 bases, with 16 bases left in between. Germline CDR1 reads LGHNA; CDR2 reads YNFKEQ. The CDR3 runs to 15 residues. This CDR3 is CASSPKGGQLYEQYF. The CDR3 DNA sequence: TGTGCCAGCAGCCCCAAGGGGGGACAGCTCTACGAGCAGTACTTC.

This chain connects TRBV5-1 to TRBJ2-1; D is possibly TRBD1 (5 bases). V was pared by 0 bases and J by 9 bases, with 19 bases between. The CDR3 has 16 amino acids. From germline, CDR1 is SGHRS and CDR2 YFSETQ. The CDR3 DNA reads TGCGCCAGCAGCTTGGAAACACTGGCCCTAAGGGGTGAGCAGTTCTTC. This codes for CASSLETLALRGEQFF.

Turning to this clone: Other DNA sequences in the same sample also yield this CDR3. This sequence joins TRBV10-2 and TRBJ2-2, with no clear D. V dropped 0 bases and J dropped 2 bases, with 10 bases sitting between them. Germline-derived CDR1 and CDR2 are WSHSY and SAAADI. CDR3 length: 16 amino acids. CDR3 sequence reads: CASSESGRTNTGELFF. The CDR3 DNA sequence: TGCGCCAGCAGTGAGTCGGGCAGGACCAACACCGGGGAGCTGTTTTTT.

The CDR3 region is CASRLTRSSYNEQFF. The CDR3 bases are TGTGCAAGTCGCTTAACGCGAAGCTCCTACAATGAGCAGTTCTTC. This chain uses TRBV12-2 with TRBJ2-1; the table calls TRBD2, which could not be checked here. TRBV12-2 is a documented pseudogene. The CDR3 consists of 15 residues.